This T cell receptor beta chain was sequenced in a study of identical twins. Study-wide results and limits: Cross-sectional statistics, not tracking of the same donors, supported the conclusions. Whereas memory repertoires showed no such difference, abundant cord blood beta clonotypes carried fewer insertions. Shared out-of-frame alpha sequences (those common to twins) showed excess low generation probability. Models came in too low on out-of-frame TCR alpha sharing in monozygotic twins.

The table lists this clonotype with a few counts. As yet, its antigen is unknown. The germline gene is not matched at one end of the junction; a read error may be the cause. Germline V gene lookup returns CDR1 DFQATT and CDR2 SNEGSKA (reference sequence). The length of the CDR3 is 13 residues. A single record per CDR3 protein comes from TCRdb applying MiXCR to the 5' RACE reads. The data contain around 1.7 million distinct CDR3 sequences, roughly 35% of them seen just once; the ten biggest clones take up more than 0.25%. V and J are TRBV20-1 and TRBJ1-4, with 8 bases identical to TRBD1. Sequenced sample: cord blood. The TCR was taken from a newborn girl in good health. In nucleotides, the CDR3 is TGCAGTGCCTCAGGGGGCTATAATAAAAAACTGTTTTTT. It yields the protein CSASGGYNKKLFF.